The 28 T cell receptor beta chains below come from one sample, sequenced in a study of beta chain features in type 1 diabetes. Sequenced material consisted of expressed TCRB transcripts (all of the isolated RNA was reverse transcribed). TCRdb keeps only in-frame clones here, not all; method: immunoSEQ multiplex PCR. The data hold fewer than 250,000 clones, with about 63% observed a single time. Material for sequencing was naive CD4+ T cells from blood. The receptors were gathered from a man younger than 45 in good health.

The V call is TRBV6-5, the J call TRBJ1-1, with a tentative D call TRBD1 (5 bases). The CDR3 is 14 amino acids. The ends were cut back, 4 bases at V and 4 bases at J, with 13 bases in the middle. Per germline, CDR1 MNHEY and CDR2 SVGAGI. This chain's CDR3 is CASSSREVSTEAFF. The DNA for the CDR3 is TGTGCCAGCAGTTCCAGGGAGGTGAGCACTGAAGCTTTCTTT.

The rearrangement joins TRBV6-5 to TRBJ1-2, with 8 bases fitting TRBD1. Germline V lookup: CDR1 MNHEY, CDR2 SVGAGI. This CDR3 is built from 15 residues. V shed 6 bases, J shed 3 bases, and the junction held 9 bases outside the gene matches. CDR3 residues: CASSSGQGSDYGYTF. CDR3 sequence (DNA): TGTGCCAGCAGCTCCGGACAGGGAAGCGACTATGGCTACACCTTC.

J is TRBJ2-3 and V is TRBV6-5; 10 bases align to TRBD2. Germline values: CDR1 MNHEY, CDR2 SVGAGI. The V segment lost 6 bases and the J segment 4 bases; nucleotides outside the gene matches: 7. CDR3 size: 15 residues. Here the CDR3 reads CASSLGLAGADTQYF. In DNA, the CDR3 is TGTGCCAGCAGCCTCGGGCTAGCGGGGGCAGATACGCAGTATTTT.

Details on this clone: Other nucleotide sequences from this sample produce the same CDR3. The V and J genes are TRBV15 and TRBJ2-3; D ambiguous. CDR1 and CDR2 (germline): LNHNV, YYDKDF (reference sequence). This CDR3 is built from 13 residues. The germline V and J ends were trimmed by 1 base and 3 bases, with 5 bases remaining between them. CDR3 nucleotides: TGTGCCACCAGCAGAGGCTTAACAGATACGCAGTATTTT. Protein: CATSRGLTDTQYF. The full variable domain, completed using reference TRBV15 and TRBJ2-3, is DAMVIQNPRYQVTQFGKPVTLSCSQTLNHNVMYWYQQKSSQAPKLLFHYYDKDFNNEADTPDNFQSRRPNTSFCFLDIRSPGLGDTAMYLCATSRGLTDTQYFGPGTRLTVL.

This clone was picked up a small number of times. This CDR3 is CASSSLLRESYNEQFF. In nucleotides, the CDR3 is TGTGCCAGCAGCTCCCTATTGCGGGAGAGCTACAATGAGCAGTTCTTC. The genes are TRBV11-2 and TRBJ2-1; 7 nucleotides match TRBD2. CDR1 is SGHAT, CDR2 FQNNGV, per germline. The CDR3 covers 16 residues. The J segment lost 3 bases and the V segment lost 4 bases, leaving 9 bases of the junction unmatched.

The chain uses TRBV30 and TRBJ2-4; 9 nucleotides align to TRBD1. V lost 6 bases, J lost 1 base, and 4 bases stayed unmatched. This CDR3 is built from 14 residues. Germline V gives CDR1 GTSNPN, CDR2 SVGIG (reference sequence). The CDR3, as DNA: TGTGCCTGCGGGACAGGGAGCGCCAAAAACATTCAGTACTTC. Translating it yields CACGTGSAKNIQYF.

CDR3 residues: CSVEEHNNEQFF. DNA for the CDR3: TGCAGCGTTGAAGAGCACAACAATGAGCAGTTCTTC. The chain uses TRBV29-1 and TRBJ2-1; D is unclear. The CDR3 sequence is 12 residues long. CDR1 SQVTM and CDR2 ANQGSEA come from the germline V gene. V was trimmed by 0 bases and J by 5 bases, leaving 5 bases between them.

V gene TRBV15 combines with J gene TRBJ2-7; 9 bases are shared with TRBD1. Trimming removed 5 bases from V and 4 bases from J; junction bases left unmatched: 3. In germline, CDR1 is LNHNV, CDR2 YYDKDF (reference sequence). This CDR3 spans 13 amino acids. CDR3 in amino acids: CATSVDRGYEQYF. CDR3 coding DNA: TGTGCCACCAGCGTCGACAGGGGGTACGAGCAGTACTTC.

This clone showed up just once. The chain is built from TRBV5-1 and TRBJ2-3, with D tentatively TRBD2 (6 bases). The V and J ends lost 0 bases and 2 bases respectively, with 13 bases between them. The CDR3 totals 16 residues. Germline CDR1 is SGHRS and CDR2 is YFSETQ. The CDR3 bases are TGCGCCAGCAGCTTGGTTTCCGGGAGCAACACAGATACGCAGTATTTT. Translation gives CASSLVSGSNTDTQYF.

This chain links TRBV11-2 with TRBJ2-1; D is ambiguous. This CDR3 has 14 residues. V shed 2 bases and J shed 4 bases, with 9 bases lying between them. In germline, CDR1 is SGHAT, CDR2 FQNNGV. The CDR3 is CASSLRVGYNEQFF. The CDR3 DNA follows: TGTGCCAGCAGCTTACGCGTAGGTTACAATGAGCAGTTCTTC.

The rearrangement links TRBV5-6 to TRBJ2-5; tentatively, D is TRBD1 (5 bases). The V gene lost 6 bases and the J gene lost 3 bases, with 9 bases spanning the gap. Germline assignment: CDR1 SGHDT and CDR2 YYEEEE. The CDR3 has 12 amino acids. The CDR3 loop reads CASTTDKETQYF. The CDR3 DNA sequence: TGTGCCAGCACCACGGACAAAGAGACCCAGTACTTC.

The chain has TRBV29-1 and TRBJ1-1; tentative D call: TRBD1 (6 bases). The CDR3 is 14 residues long. V was trimmed by 6 bases and J by 4 bases, leaving 18 bases between them. Looked up from germline, CDR1 is SQVTM and CDR2 is ANQGSEA. As DNA, the CDR3 is TGCAGCGTGGCTCGGGGGGCGGGAGGCACTGAAGCTTTCTTT. Encoded protein: CSVARGAGGTEAFF.

This chain connects TRBV2 to TRBJ2-7; 11 nucleotides agree with TRBD2. The CDR3 has 13 amino acids. The V gene's germline CDR1 is SNHLY and CDR2 FYNNEI. Trimming at V came to 7 bases and at J to 5 bases, leaving 4 bases not matched to a gene. CDR3 sequence (DNA): TGTGCCAGCACCAGACTAGCGGGGAACGAGCAGTACTTC. Its translation: CASTRLAGNEQYF.

This rearrangement joins TRBV29-1 to TRBJ2-1, with D perhaps matching TRBD2 (5 bases). The germline CDR1 and CDR2 sequences are SQVTM and ANQGSEA. The germline V and J ends were trimmed by 3 bases and 5 bases, with 14 bases remaining between them. There are 14 residues in the CDR3. The CDR3 DNA reads TGCAGCGTTGATACCCGGGGTATCAACAATGAGCAGTTCTTC. It encodes CSVDTRGINNEQFF.

The chain recombines TRBV7-9 with TRBJ2-1; D not certain. The V gene's germline CDR1 is SEHNR and CDR2 FQNEAQ (reference sequence). Trimming removed 1 base from V and 6 bases from J, with 13 bases in between. This CDR3 has 15 amino acids. CDR3: CASSLEGVGTNEQFF. As DNA, the CDR3 is TGTGCCAGCAGCTTAGAGGGTGTAGGAACCAATGAGCAGTTCTTC.

DNA for the CDR3: TGTGCCAGCAGCCCGAGGGACGGATCACAGTTCTTC. Translation: CASSPRDGSQFF. This rearrangement joins TRBV7-2 to TRBJ2-1, with D perhaps matching TRBD1 or TRBD2 (5 bases each). This CDR3 comprises 12 residues. Germline V CDR1 and CDR2: SGHTA, FQGNSA. Trimming pared 5 bases from V and 13 bases from J, leaving 15 bases between.

The V call is TRBV29-1, the J call TRBJ2-3, with no clear D. CDR1 is SQVTM, CDR2 ANQGSEA, per germline. CDR3 length: 11 amino acids. Trimming stripped 6 bases from V and 5 bases from J, with 9 bases between. Here the CDR3 reads CSVLTVDTQYF. CDR3 nucleotides: TGCAGCGTACTAACAGTAGATACGCAGTATTTT.

The V and J genes are TRBV30 and TRBJ1-1; 7 positions agree with TRBD1. The CDR3 length is 13 residues. Germline V gene data show CDR1 as GTSNPN and CDR2 as SVGIG (reference sequence). J gave up 3 bases and V 3 bases, and 4 bases lay outside the gene matches. The CDR3 nucleotides are TGTGCCTGGAGCGACAGGGTCGACACTGAAGCTTTCTTT. This codes for CAWSDRVDTEAFF.

This clone was counted a few times. The junction and the germline gene differ at one end; a read error may be behind it. V gene TRBV29-1 combines with J gene TRBJ2-5; 8 nucleotides line up with TRBD2. The CDR3 runs 10 residues. Germline CDR1 and CDR2: SQVTM and ANQGSEA. The CDR3 DNA sequence: TGCAGCGTTGAGGGGTCGGGAGGGAACTTC. Its translation: CSVEGSGGNF. Drawing the rest from reference TRBV29-1 and TRBJ2-5, the complete variable domain is SAVISQKPSRDICQRGTSLTIQCQVDSQVTMMFWYRQQPGQSLTLIATANQGSEATYESGFVIDKFPISRPNLTFSTLTVSNMSPEDSSIYLCSVEGSGGNFGPGTRLLVL.

A word on this clone: Other DNA sequences from this sample encode an identical CDR3 as well. The rearrangement links TRBV9 to TRBJ2-3; 10 nucleotides agree with TRBD2. The ends lost 3 bases at V and 0 bases at J; junction bases unmatched: 1. Looked up from germline, CDR1 is SGDLS and CDR2 is YYNGEE. This CDR3 spans 15 amino acids. The CDR3 loop reads CASSATSGSTDTQYF. Here the CDR3 DNA reads TGTGCCAGCAGCGCGACTAGCGGGAGCACAGATACGCAGTATTTT.

CDR3 sequence (DNA): TGTGCCAGCAGCTTAGAATGGGGGACAGATACGCAGTATTTT. It codes for CASSLEWGTDTQYF. The J gene is TRBJ2-3, the V gene TRBV11-2; tentatively, D is TRBD1 or TRBD2 (5 bases each). Germline assignment: CDR1 SGHAT and CDR2 FQNNGV. The CDR3 extends over 14 amino acids. V was trimmed by 0 bases and J by 3 bases, leaving 7 bases between them.

This clone was seen only a few times. The J gene is TRBJ1-2, the V gene TRBV25-1; no clear D. The V gene's germline CDR1 is MGHDK and CDR2 SYGVNS. The CDR3 covers 13 residues. V gave up 6 bases and J gave up 3 bases, with 11 bases separating them. CDR3 in amino acids: CASRLSTDYGYTF. The CDR3 bases are TGTGCCAGCAGATTAAGCACAGACTATGGCTACACCTTC.

This clone was seen only a few times. The chain combines TRBV28 with TRBJ2-7; D is unresolved. Germline CDR1 MDHEN, CDR2 SYDVKM. The CDR3 contains 14 residues. V was shortened by 8 bases and J by 0 bases, with 14 bases between the two germline ends. CDR3 sequence reads: CASWARSSSYEQYF. DNA for the CDR3: TGTGCCAGCTGGGCAAGGTCTAGCTCCTACGAGCAGTACTTC.

This clone came up a few times. This CDR3 is also generated by other DNA sequences in the sample. This chain uses TRBV18 with TRBJ2-5, with D uncertain. Trimming removed 3 bases from V and 5 bases from J, with 7 bases in between. The CDR3 loop spans 12 amino acids. CDR1 and CDR2 (germline): KGHSH, LQKENI. The chain's CDR3 is CASSPGKETQYF. The CDR3 region has the DNA TGTGCCAGCTCACCTGGCAAGGAGACCCAGTACTTC.

This clone occurred a few times. This chain uses TRBV10-3 with TRBJ2-3; D uncertain. The CDR3 contains 15 residues. Germline V CDR1 and CDR2: ENHRY, SYGVKD. Trimming took off 0 bases at V and 3 bases at J, with 10 bases between the two ends. The CDR3 DNA reads as TGTGCCATCAGTGAGTCTAAAAAGTTGACAGATACGCAGTATTTT. Its translation: CAISESKKLTDTQYF.

This sequence joins TRBV7-2 and TRBJ2-7; perhaps TRBD1 as D (8 bases). The CDR3 has 16 residues. V lost 0 bases and J 4 bases, leaving 16 bases between the germline ends. CDR1 and CDR2 (germline): SGHTA, FQGNSA. CDR3 sequence (DNA): TGTGCCAGCAGCTTAGCTGGTACAGGGGGAGGGTACGAGCAGTACTTC. As protein: CASSLAGTGGGYEQYF.

The sample holds a few counts of this clone. This chain links TRBV28 with TRBJ2-7, with no clear D. Looked up from germline, CDR1 is MDHEN and CDR2 is SYDVKM. This CDR3 has 8 amino acids. Trimming shortened V by 4 bases and J by 10 bases, and 2 bases separated the two germline ends. The CDR3 coding sequence is TGTGCCAGCAGTTCTCAGTACTTC. Amino acid sequence: CASSSQYF.

This sequence joins TRBV30 and TRBJ1-5; 7 nucleotides align to TRBD1. CDR1 is GTSNPN, CDR2 SVGIG, per germline (reference sequence). The CDR3 is 15 residues long. Germline trimming cut 2 bases from V and 3 bases from J; bases unmatched to any gene: 7. For the CDR3, the DNA is TGTGCCTGGAGTCATTACGACAGGGACAATCAGCCCCAGCATTTT. It codes for CAWSHYDRDNQPQHF.